The 22 T cell receptor beta chains listed next were all sequenced from one sample in a study of cytomegalovirus exposure and HLA in healthy donors. The PCR was carried out with 60 Vbeta primers and 13 Jbeta primers. Sequencing used immunoSEQ multiplex PCR; TCRdb keeps in-frame clones, though not all of them. The sample lists 98,000 or so clones, approximately 80% occurring once. The material sequenced was PBMCs. The source is a woman aged 40 to 50 in good health and CMV-seronegative.

Comments on this clone: The junction and the germline gene differ at one end; a read error may be behind it. The rearrangement uses TRBV7-7 and TRBJ2-7; 7 bases fit TRBD1. The CDR3 contains 16 residues. CDR1 and CDR2 (germline): SSHAT, FNYEAQ (reference sequence). The CDR3 bases are TGTGCTAGCAGCCCAAGGACAGGCCGAAACTCCTACGAGCAGTACTTC. The encoded protein is CASSPRTGRNSYEQYF.

This rearrangement joins TRBV29-1 to TRBJ1-2, with TRBD1 as a possible D gene (5 bases). This CDR3 is built from 11 residues. Per germline, CDR1 SQVTM and CDR2 ANQGSEA. V was clipped by 6 bases and J by 8 bases, with 13 bases between them. DNA of the CDR3: TGCAGCGTACTATCCTCAGGGGGCTACACCTTC. Residues: CSVLSSGGYTF.

This clone was observed a handful of times. The V and J genes are TRBV19 and TRBJ2-5, with D perhaps matching TRBD1 (6 bases). In germline, CDR1 is LNHDA, CDR2 SQIVND (reference sequence). The CDR3 contains 17 residues. Between the trimmed V and J ends, which lost 4 bases and 1 base, there was a span of 19 bases. DNA of the CDR3: TGTGCCAGTAGTAATACGGGGACAAGAGCCCGCCAAGAGACCCAGTACTTC. This translates into CASSNTGTRARQETQYF.

This clone was picked up one time. The CDR3 coding sequence is TGTGCCAGCAGCTTAGTCTTAGCGGGAGGCAACGAGCAGTACTTC. Amino acid sequence: CASSLVLAGGNEQYF. V is TRBV7-9 and J is TRBJ2-7; TRBD2 matches at 10 bases. The J segment lost 5 bases and the V segment lost 1 base, leaving 5 bases of the junction unmatched. CDR3 length: 15 amino acids. Germline CDR1 is SEHNR and CDR2 is FQNEAQ (reference sequence).

This clone was counted a few times. V is TRBV29-1 and J is TRBJ2-7; the match to TRBD2 covers 8 bases. Germline V gene lookup returns CDR1 SQVTM and CDR2 ANQGSEA. J was trimmed by 0 bases and V by 6 bases; bases with no gene match: 22. This CDR3 is built from 19 residues. CDR3 sequence (DNA): TGCAGCGTAAGGGCAATTAGCGGGACGCACCAAAGTAACTCCTACGAGCAGTACTTC. Translating it yields CSVRAISGTHQSNSYEQYF.

This chain links TRBV27 with TRBJ2-5, with TRBD1 identical over 8 bases. Germline trimming cut 3 bases from V and 0 bases from J; bases unmatched to any gene: 3. Germline V gene lookup returns CDR1 MNHEY and CDR2 SMNVEV (reference sequence). The CDR3 runs to 15 residues. The chain's CDR3 is CASSFGQGYQETQYF. The CDR3 DNA follows: TGTGCCAGCAGTTTCGGACAGGGATACCAAGAGACCCAGTACTTC.

This clone was detected a few times. This chain joins TRBV9 and TRBJ2-7; 13 bases match TRBD2. V lost 4 bases, J lost 5 bases, and 9 bases stayed unmatched. Germline values: CDR1 SGDLS, CDR2 YYNGEE. CDR3 length: 16 residues. CDR3 sequence: CASSIGLAGAGHEQYF. In nucleotides, the CDR3 is TGTGCCAGCAGCATCGGACTAGCGGGAGCTGGCCACGAGCAGTACTTC. Supplemented by reference TRBV9 and TRBJ2-7, the full variable domain reads DSGVTQTPKHLITATGQRVTLRCSPRSGDLSVYWYQQSLDQGLQFLIQYYNGEERAKGNILERFSAQQFPDLHSELNLSSLELGDSALYFCASSIGLAGAGHEQYFGPGTRLTVT.

The DNA of the CDR3 is TGTGCCAGCAGCTTAGGCACAGGGCACACTAACACTGAAGCTTTCTTT. Its translation: CASSLGTGHTNTEAFF. V and J are TRBV7-2 and TRBJ1-1; TRBD1 might be the D (6 bases). The CDR3 is 16 amino acids. CDR1 and CDR2 (germline): SGHTA, FQGNSA. V shed 1 base and J shed 2 bases, with 14 bases lying between them.

The chain joins TRBV27 to TRBJ2-3; 10 nucleotides match TRBD2. J was trimmed by 2 bases and V by 4 bases; bases with no gene match: 3. Germline CDR1 and CDR2: MNHEY and SMNVEV (reference sequence). The CDR3 loop spans 15 amino acids. The CDR3 nucleotides are TGTGCCAGCAGTTACGGGACTAGCGACACAGATACGCAGTATTTT. Its translation is CASSYGTSDTDTQYF.

The rearrangement joins TRBV27 to TRBJ2-5; 7 bases are shared with TRBD1. The CDR3 totals 14 residues. Trimming at V came to 6 bases and at J to 7 bases, leaving 11 bases not matched to a gene. The germline V gene has CDR1 MNHEY and CDR2 SMNVEV (reference sequence). This CDR3 reads CASSTLTGWRTQYF. As DNA, the CDR3 is TGTGCCAGCAGCACGCTGACAGGGTGGCGGACCCAGTACTTC.

CDR3 region: CASRSGQGASNYGYTF. The CDR3 DNA is TGTGCCAGCAGGTCGGGACAGGGGGCTAGTAACTATGGCTACACCTTC. V is TRBV11-3 and J is TRBJ1-2; 12 bases fit TRBD1. The V segment lost 6 bases and the J segment 1 base; nucleotides outside the gene matches: 6. Germline V gene lookup returns CDR1 SGHNT and CDR2 YENEEA. The CDR3 loop spans 16 amino acids.

The chain employs TRBV28 and TRBJ2-3; TRBD1 matches 8 bases. The CDR3 totals 16 residues. Germline CDR1 MDHEN, CDR2 SYDVKM. The V and J ends lost 5 bases and 3 bases, in that order; junction bases with no gene match: 10. CDR3 sequence reads: CASSPQGQGATDTQYF. The CDR3 coding sequence is TGTGCCAGCAGTCCCCAGGGGCAGGGGGCAACAGATACGCAGTATTTT.

For this clone: A junction boundary mismatches the germline segment, possibly from a read error. This CDR3 reads CASSSSGKAGPRSIAKNIQYF. As DNA, the CDR3 is TGTGCTAGCAGCTCCTCAGGGAAGGCAGGACCCCGGAGCATAGCCAAAAACATTCAGTACTTC. This chain joins TRBV7-7 and TRBJ2-4, with TRBD1 as a possible D gene (5 bases). Per germline, CDR1 SSHAT and CDR2 FNYEAQ (reference sequence). This CDR3 is built from 21 residues.

The V call is TRBV5-4, the J call TRBJ1-4; D unclear. The V gene's germline CDR1 is SGHNT and CDR2 YYREEE (reference sequence). Trimming left V 4 bases short and J 0 bases short, with 10 bases between. This CDR3 contains 15 residues. The CDR3 protein is CASSGRGTTNEKLFF. The DNA for the CDR3 is TGTGCCAGCAGCGGCCGGGGAACAACTAATGAAAAACTGTTTTTT.

The V call is TRBV6-6, the J call TRBJ2-3; maybe TRBD1 (6 bases). The CDR3 has 14 amino acids. Germline V gives CDR1 MNHNY, CDR2 SVGAGI (reference sequence). Trimming took off 3 bases at V and 1 base at J, with 8 bases between the two ends. As DNA, the CDR3 is TGTGCCAGCAGTTATGGACAGCGCACAGATACGCAGTATTTT. Protein sequence: CASSYGQRTDTQYF.

The gene calls are TRBV19 and TRBJ2-7, with TRBD1 identical over 9 bases. The V segment lost 3 bases and the J segment 2 bases; nucleotides outside the gene matches: 5. This CDR3 has 15 amino acids. CDR1 and CDR2 (germline): LNHDA, SQIVND (reference sequence). In DNA, the CDR3 is TGTGCCAGTAGTATCGGGACAGGGCGGGCCTACGAGCAGTACTTC. This sequence encodes CASSIGTGRAYEQYF.

The V and J genes are TRBV13 and TRBJ2-1; D perhaps matches TRBD1 (5 bases). The V and J ends lost 4 bases and 6 bases respectively, with 19 bases between them. CDR1 is PRHDT and CDR2 is FYEKMQ in the germline V gene (reference sequence). This CDR3 has 16 residues. CDR3 amino acids: CASSYPPGLRFNEQFF. The CDR3 DNA reads TGTGCCAGCAGCTACCCCCCAGGGTTAAGATTCAATGAGCAGTTCTTC.

The chain links TRBV19 to TRBJ2-1; perhaps TRBD1 as D (5 bases). Germline V gives CDR1 LNHDA, CDR2 SQIVND (reference sequence). The germline V and J ends were trimmed by 8 bases and 6 bases, with 11 bases remaining between them. The CDR3 length is 12 residues. The CDR3 is CASGASTNEQFF. The CDR3 coding sequence is TGTGCCAGTGGGGCCAGCACCAATGAGCAGTTCTTC.

The chain uses TRBV4-3 and TRBJ2-5; TRBD1 matches 7 bases. The V gene's germline CDR1 is LGHNA and CDR2 YSLEER. With V trimmed by 6 bases and J by 5 bases, 12 bases remained unmatched. This CDR3 is built from 15 residues. CDR3 loop: CASSKTGLTLETQYF. The DNA for the CDR3 is TGCGCCAGCAGTAAGACAGGGTTGACCTTGGAGACCCAGTACTTC.

The V and J genes are TRBV4-2 and TRBJ2-4, with 11 nucleotides matching TRBD2. V lost 2 bases and J lost 11; bases outside the gene matches: 11. The CDR3 consists of 16 residues. Germline assignment: CDR1 LGHNA and CDR2 YNFKEQ. The CDR3 loop is CASSQQIAGGRGFQYF. The CDR3 bases are TGTGCCAGCAGCCAACAAATAGCGGGAGGGCGGGGGTTTCAGTACTTC.

This clone has more than one count but fewer than ten. The chain uses TRBV28 and TRBJ2-5, with 14 bases identical to TRBD2. Germline CDR1 is MDHEN and CDR2 is SYDVKM. V was clipped by 6 bases and J by 4 bases; unmatched bases: 7. The CDR3 has 16 amino acids. CDR3 in amino acids: CASRTLGTSGRETQYF. In DNA form, the CDR3 reads TGTGCCAGCAGGACCCTAGGGACTAGCGGGAGAGAGACCCAGTACTTC.

The chain is built from TRBV13 and TRBJ1-2; no firm D call. The length of the CDR3 is 11 residues. V gave up 4 bases and J gave up 9 bases, with 9 bases separating them. The germline V gene encodes CDR1 PRHDT and CDR2 FYEKMQ (reference sequence). CDR3 amino acids: CASSSSQSYTF. CDR3 in DNA: TGTGCCAGCAGCTCCTCACAGAGCTACACCTTC.